This T cell receptor (beta chain) is from a study of T cell responses to AZD1222 COVID-19 vaccine (dated by TCRdb to about 2021). A note on the overall study: AZD1222 recipients with second doses at about 4 weeks or about 12 weeks were pooled, because spike-specific TCR depth and breadth did not differ between schedules. TCR sequencing covered over 230 trial participants: 200 to 210 given two doses of AZD1222 and 26 given two doses of MenACWY control vaccine. Trial participants were enrolled by age into subgroups of 18-55, 56-69 and 70-plus years, and around 140, 26 and 57 TCR-sequenced participants, respectively, were included in these subgroups. Overall results and qualifications from the work: Conclusions about previously exposed vaccinees are limited because only a handful of AZD1222 recipients were SARS-CoV-2 seropositive at baseline. The 56-69-year group was small, and its depth increase did not reach significance, likely because of low power. Participants were mostly white British and included more females than males, and it was suggested by the authors that clonal diversity may have been underestimated. Nearly half of unique spike-specific TCRs reportedly recognized epitopes outside regions mutated in the B.1.351 and B.1.1.7 variants. The vaccine-associated CD4 TCRs covered the entire spike protein, and the dominant responses fell in regions 160-218 and 743-854. No day 14 peak-response samples were available, so repertoires were characterized only after the peak T cell response. A significant rise in spike-specific TCR breadth and depth was observed after two AZD1222 doses relative to day 0 and relative to MenACWY recipients.

The CDR3 runs 14 residues from the cysteine to the phenylalanine. The DNA shown is the 42-base CDR3, in frame from base 1. The V and J ends are trimmed by 1 base and 7 bases, leaving 11 bases between them. Taken from the germline V gene, the CDR1 and CDR2 loops are SGHRS and YFSETQ. The sample's time point label, decoded: baseline before first vaccination. Samples from vaccinated people were obtained from the UK trials COV001 and COV002, which included a single-blind randomized controlled phase 2/3 trial of AZD1222 (ChAdOx1 nCoV-19) in healthy adults. For TCRbeta chain sequencing, PBMC samples were collected from trial participants at day 0 and at day 28 after the second dose. Details on this clone: This receptor's antigen is unknown. Base qualities are not recorded, but no much larger clone differs from it by a single base.

The CDR3 regions of human TCRbeta chains were analyzed by immunosequencing. In the original analysis: TCRs in the repertoires were matched against a reference library of SARS-CoV-2-specific TCRs that had been generated with the MIRA antigen-specificity platform. Breadth meant the fraction of unique TCRs that were SARS-CoV-2-associated, whereas depth meant the fraction of total T cells that were SARS-CoV-2-associated. Using the MIRA data, every spike-specific TCR was mapped to the spike region that the TCR reacted to and assigned to either a CD4 or a CD8 class. Log10-transformed breadth and depth values were compared by one-way ANOVA with Sidak's multiple comparisons tests. TCRdb took this table from immuneACCESS and kept in-frame rearrangements with V and J called. Such tables lack part of the clones; where checked against another copy, unresolved V genes explain under half of the gap, and the rest is unexplained. V and J calls and clone size follow that table, whereas D and trimming were derived from the DNA. Within this sample are roughly 100,000 clones, with roughly 88% of them counted one time only. Around 2.3% of the sample comes from the top ten.

Sequenced here: peripheral blood, sampled on day 0 of AZD1222 vaccination. This TCR was sampled from an adult in good health. This chain joins TRBV5-1 to TRBJ1-4, with the D gene too uncertain to name. For the CDR3, the sequence is CASSLYWESEKLFF. In nucleotides, the sequence is TGCGCCAGCAGCTTGTATTGGGAGAGTGAAAAACTGTTTTTT.